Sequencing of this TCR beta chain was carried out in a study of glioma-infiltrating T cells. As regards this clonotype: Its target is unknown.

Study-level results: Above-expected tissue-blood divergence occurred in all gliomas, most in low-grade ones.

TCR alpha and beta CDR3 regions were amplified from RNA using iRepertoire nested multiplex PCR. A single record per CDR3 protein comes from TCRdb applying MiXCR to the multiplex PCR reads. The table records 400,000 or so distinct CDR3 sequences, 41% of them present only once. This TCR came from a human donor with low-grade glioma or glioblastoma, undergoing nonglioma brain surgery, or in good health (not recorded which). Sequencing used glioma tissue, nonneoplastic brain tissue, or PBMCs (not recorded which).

The CDR3 sequence: CAISDYEQYF. DNA of the CDR3: TGTGCCATCAGTGATTACGAGCAGTACTTC. The chain carries TRBV10-3 and TRBJ2-7; D remains unclear. Germline CDR1 reads ENHRY; CDR2 reads SYGVKD. Trimming cost V 3 bases and J 4 bases, with 1 base left between them. The CDR3 loop spans 10 amino acids.